A selection of T cell receptor beta chains follows, all from one sample in a study of T-cell reconstitution after alpha-beta-depleted transplantation in children. TCRdb ran MiXCR on the PCR reads and lists one entry per CDR3 protein. This sample has some 280,000 distinct CDR3 sequences, with about 10% found just once. The source material was PBMCs from the stem cell graft donor, sampled from the stem cell graft. These TCRs come from a human donor who donated a stem cell graft to a child with SCID. The CDR3 runs from the conserved cysteine through the conserved F or W. A D gene is named only where the DNA matches it firmly. Clone size, where shown, is once, few, many, or a class for clones that have expanded.

>TRBJ1-2|NA|NA|TRBV29-1
CSVDLGYSYGYTF
TGCAGCGTTGACCTAGGGTATTCGTATGGCTACACCTTC
>TRBJ2-7|NA|TRBD1|TRBV11-2
CASSLASDRGREQYF
TGTGCCAGCAGCTTAGCCTCCGACAGGGGGCGCGAGCAGTACTTC
>TRBJ1-1|NA|NA|TRBV11-1
CASSSGGVLLNTEAFF
TGTGCCAGCAGCTCGGGGGGGGTCCTACTGAACACTGAAGCTTTCTTT
>TRBJ2-1|many|TRBD2|TRBV29-1
CSLDGLAGGSSYNEQFF
TGCAGCCTGGATGGACTAGCGGGGGGTAGTTCCTACAATGAGCAGTTCTTC
>TRBJ1-2|few|NA|TRBV19
CASSRPNLGYTF
TGTGCCAGTAGTAGGCCCAATCTGGGCTACACCTTC
>TRBJ1-6|few|NA|TRBV2
CASSEPRQVENSPLHF
TGTGCCAGCAGTGAACCCCGACAGGTCGAGAATTCACCCCTCCACTTT
>TRBJ2-7|many|NA|TRBV5-1
CASSLGASYEQYF
TGCGCCAGCAGCTTGGGGGCCTCCTACGAGCAGTACTTC
>TRBJ2-1|few|NA|TRBV12-3/TRBV12-4
CASSWTAHPNEQFF
TGTGCCAGCAGTTGGACGGCTCACCCCAATGAGCAGTTCTTC
>TRBJ2-7|NA|TRBD2|TRBV6-5
CASSSRLAGGLEQYF
TGTGCCAGCAGTTCGAGACTAGCGGGGGGGCTTGAGCAGTACTTC
>TRBJ2-5|few|NA|TRBV20-1
CSARENRNFQETQYF
TGCAGTGCTAGAGAGAACAGGAATTTCCAAGAGACCCAGTACTTC
>TRBJ2-5|few|NA|TRBV6-1
CASSPLRGHETQYF
TGTGCCAGCAGTCCTTTGCGGGGGCATGAGACCCAGTACTTC
>TRBJ2-2|many|NA|TRBV7-7
CASSFRARDGELFF
TGTGCCAGCAGCTTCCGGGCAAGGGACGGGGAGCTGTTTTTT
>TRBJ2-1|many|TRBD2|TRBV5-1
CASSPGLAGGNEQFF
TGCGCCAGCAGCCCGGGACTAGCGGGGGGCAATGAGCAGTTCTTC
>TRBJ1-5|NA|NA|TRBV28
CASSFSLPRNRDVHF
TGTGCCAGCAGTTTTTCCCTTCCCCGCAACAGGGACGTTCATTTT
>TRBJ2-1|NA|TRBD2|TRBV5-1
CASSSGLAGENEQFF
TGCGCCAGCAGCTCCGGACTAGCGGGGGAAAATGAGCAGTTCTTC
>TRBJ2-1|many|NA|TRBV7-9
CASSLDRGSDEQFF
TGTGCCAGCAGCTTAGACCGGGGGAGTGATGAGCAGTTCTTC
>TRBJ2-3|NA|TRBD2|TRBV10-3
CAISGASGGLEDTQYF
TGTGCCATCAGTGGGGCTAGCGGGGGGCTCGAGGATACGCAGTATTTT
>TRBJ2-1|few|NA|TRBV24-1
CATSRGSEQFF
TGTGCCACCAGCAGGGGCAGCGAGCAGTTCTTC
>TRBJ2-7|few|NA|TRBV10-3
CAINSEGLTYEQYF
TGTGCCATTAACAGTGAAGGGTTAACCTACGAGCAGTACTTC
>TRBJ2-2|NA|TRBD1|TRBV5-1
CASSKIGTAANTGELFF
TGCGCCAGCAGTAAGATAGGGACAGCCGCGAACACCGGGGAGCTGTTTTTT
>TRBJ2-3|many|NA|TRBV18
CASSPDRRTDTQYF
TGTGCCAGCTCACCTGACAGGCGCACAGATACGCAGTATTTT
>TRBJ1-2|NA|NA|TRBV7-9
CASSSGLSNYGYTF
TGTGCCAGCAGCTCGGGGCTATCTAACTATGGCTACACCTTC
>TRBJ2-3|few|NA|TRBV11-1
CASSLERGEGDTQYF
TGTGCCAGCAGCTTGGAGCGCGGTGAGGGAGATACGCAGTATTTT
>TRBJ2-3|NA|NA|TRBV5-5
CASSYDPGLADTQYF
TGTGCCAGCAGCTATGACCCGGGTTTGGCAGATACGCAGTATTTT
>TRBJ1-4|NA|NA|TRBV20-1
CSATTGAGEKLFF
TGCAGTGCTACCACCGGGGCAGGGGAAAAACTGTTTTTT
>TRBJ2-7|NA|TRBD2|TRBV13
CASSLTSGPSSYEQYF
TGTGCCAGCAGCTTAACTAGCGGGCCTAGCTCCTACGAGCAGTACTTC
>TRBJ1-5|NA|NA|TRBV2
CASRESMGWNQPQHF
TGTGCCAGCAGGGAAAGTATGGGGTGGAATCAGCCCCAGCATTTT
>TRBJ2-1|NA|NA|TRBV7-3
CASSLVQGTGNEQFF
TGTGCCAGCAGCTTAGTTCAGGGAACGGGCAATGAGCAGTTCTTC
>TRBJ1-2|many|TRBD1|TRBV7-9
CASSQQRTGLNYGYTF
TGTGCCAGCAGCCAACAAAGGACAGGACTCAACTATGGCTACACCTTC
>TRBJ2-1|NA|NA|TRBV5-1
CASSFNGGQLDEQFF
TGCGCCAGCAGCTTCAACGGGGGGCAGTTGGATGAGCAGTTCTTC
>TRBJ2-5|few|TRBD2|TRBV11-2
CASSFKPFLGRGDETQYF
TGTGCCAGCAGCTTTAAACCCTTTCTGGGGCGGGGGGATGAGACCCAGTACTTC
>TRBJ1-6|many|NA|TRBV20-1
CSAREAYGNSPLHF
TGCAGTGCTAGAGAGGCCTACGGTAATTCACCCCTCCACTTT
>TRBJ2-7|NA|NA|TRBV6-1
CAGGRSTYEQYF
TGTGCCGGAGGACGGAGTACCTACGAGCAGTACTTC
>TRBJ2-1|NA|TRBD2|TRBV27
CASILRGGPTGEQFF
TGTGCCAGCATATTGCGGGGGGGCCCTACAGGAGAGCAGTTCTTC
>TRBJ2-1|NA|NA|TRBV15
CATSRDEGSEQFF
TGTGCCACCAGCAGAGATGAGGGATCTGAGCAGTTCTTC
>TRBJ2-2|few|NA|TRBV7-8
CASSVDRNPGELFF
TGTGCCAGCAGCGTCGACAGGAATCCCGGGGAGCTGTTTTTT
>TRBJ2-5|few|TRBD2|TRBV25-1
CASSRGGAKETQYF
TGTGCCAGCTCCCGCGGGGGAGCAAAAGAGACCCAGTACTTC